This T cell receptor (beta chain) was sequenced for a study of blood T cell repertoires in COVID-19. Study in general: PBMCs, B-cell-depleted T cells, or T cells provided the cDNA or gDNA that made up the material.

In the authors' workflow: Estimation of nucleated cell counts relied on the amplification of reference gene primers. The data were produced by immunoSEQ multiplex PCR, yet TCRdb's version contains in-frame clones alone and is incomplete. The V and J calls and clone size come from that table; D and trimming were worked out from the DNA. The sample carries under 350,000 clones, about nine tenths recorded once. J lost 3 bases, V lost 6 bases, and 4 bases had no gene match. CDR1 MNHNY and CDR2 SVGAGI come from the germline V gene (reference sequence). CDR3 size: 14 residues. This TCR derives from a man aged 50-59 years with acute or convalescent COVID-19. The genes are TRBV6-6 and TRBJ1-3, with 8 positions matching TRBD1. The sequenced material came from peripheral blood. CDR3 amino acids: CASSLDRDGNTIYF. The CDR3 region has the DNA TGTGCCAGCAGCTTGGACAGGGATGGAAACACCATATATTTT.